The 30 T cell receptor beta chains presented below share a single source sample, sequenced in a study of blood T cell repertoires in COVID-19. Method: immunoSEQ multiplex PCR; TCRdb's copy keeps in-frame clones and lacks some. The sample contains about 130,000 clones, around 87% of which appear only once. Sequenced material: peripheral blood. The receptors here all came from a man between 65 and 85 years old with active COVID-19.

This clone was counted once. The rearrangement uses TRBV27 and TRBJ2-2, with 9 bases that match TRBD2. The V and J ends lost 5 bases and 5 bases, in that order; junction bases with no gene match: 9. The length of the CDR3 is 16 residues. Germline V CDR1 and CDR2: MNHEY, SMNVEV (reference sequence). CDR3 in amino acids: CASSPPSGRRTGELFF. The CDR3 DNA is TGTGCCAGCAGTCCGCCCAGCGGGAGGAGAACCGGGGAGCTGTTTTTT.

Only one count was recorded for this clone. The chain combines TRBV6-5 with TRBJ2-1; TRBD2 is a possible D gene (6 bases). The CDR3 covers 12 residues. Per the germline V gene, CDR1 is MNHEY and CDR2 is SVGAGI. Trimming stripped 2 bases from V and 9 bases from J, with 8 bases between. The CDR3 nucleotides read TGTGCCAGCAGTTACGTGGGGGGTGAGCAGTTCTTC. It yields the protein CASSYVGGEQFF.

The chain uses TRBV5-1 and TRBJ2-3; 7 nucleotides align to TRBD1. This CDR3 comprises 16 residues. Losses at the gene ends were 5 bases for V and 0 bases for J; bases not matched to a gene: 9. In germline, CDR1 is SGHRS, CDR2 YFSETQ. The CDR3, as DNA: TGCGCCAGCAGACCTGGGACAGCGCTTAGCACAGATACGCAGTATTTT. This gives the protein CASRPGTALSTDTQYF.

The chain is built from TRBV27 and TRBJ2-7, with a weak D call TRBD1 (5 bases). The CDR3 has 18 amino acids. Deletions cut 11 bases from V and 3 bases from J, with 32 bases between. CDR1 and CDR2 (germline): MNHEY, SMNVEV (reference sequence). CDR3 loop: CALGQGSSFPGWGYEQYF. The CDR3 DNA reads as TGTGCCCTCGGCCAAGGCAGCAGTTTCCCAGGGTGGGGCTACGAGCAGTACTTC.

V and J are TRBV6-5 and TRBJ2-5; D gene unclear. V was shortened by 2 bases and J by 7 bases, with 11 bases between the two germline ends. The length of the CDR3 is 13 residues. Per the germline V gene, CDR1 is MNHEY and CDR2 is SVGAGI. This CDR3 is CASSYRSSGTQYF. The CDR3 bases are TGTGCCAGCAGTTACCGCAGTTCTGGGACCCAGTACTTC.

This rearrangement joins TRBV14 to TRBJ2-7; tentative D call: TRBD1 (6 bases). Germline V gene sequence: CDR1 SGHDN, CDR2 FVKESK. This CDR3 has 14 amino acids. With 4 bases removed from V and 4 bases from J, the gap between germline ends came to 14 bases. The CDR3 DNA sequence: TGTGCCAGCAGCCCAGGGCCAGGGGCGTACGAGCAGTACTTC. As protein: CASSPGPGAYEQYF.

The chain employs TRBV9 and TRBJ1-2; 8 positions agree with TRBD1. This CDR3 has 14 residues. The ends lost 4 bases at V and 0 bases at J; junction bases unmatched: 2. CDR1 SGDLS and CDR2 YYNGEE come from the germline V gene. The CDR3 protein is CASSRTGTNYGYTF. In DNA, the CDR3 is TGTGCCAGCAGCAGGACAGGGACTAACTATGGCTACACCTTC.

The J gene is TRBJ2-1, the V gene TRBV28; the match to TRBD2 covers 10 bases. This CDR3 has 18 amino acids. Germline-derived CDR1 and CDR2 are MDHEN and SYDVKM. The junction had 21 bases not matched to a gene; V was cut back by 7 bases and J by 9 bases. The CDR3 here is CASTTPDPRTSGQGEQFF. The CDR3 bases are TGTGCCAGCACCACACCCGATCCGAGGACTAGCGGACAGGGTGAGCAGTTCTTC.

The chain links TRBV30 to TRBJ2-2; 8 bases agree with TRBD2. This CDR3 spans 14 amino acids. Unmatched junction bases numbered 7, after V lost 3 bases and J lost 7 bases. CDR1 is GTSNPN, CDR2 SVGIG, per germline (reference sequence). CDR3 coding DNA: TGTGCCTGGAGAAGCGGGAGCGGGGTCGGGGAGCTGTTTTTT. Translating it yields CAWRSGSGVGELFF.

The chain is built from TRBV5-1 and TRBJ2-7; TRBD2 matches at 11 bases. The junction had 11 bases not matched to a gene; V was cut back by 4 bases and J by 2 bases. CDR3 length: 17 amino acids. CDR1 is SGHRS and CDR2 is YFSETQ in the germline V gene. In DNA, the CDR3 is TGCGCCAGCAGCCCCGGAGGTCTAGCGGGAGGTGCCTACGAGCAGTACTTC. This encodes CASSPGGLAGGAYEQYF. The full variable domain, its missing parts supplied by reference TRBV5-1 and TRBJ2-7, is KAGVTQTPRYLIKTRGQQVTLSCSPISGHRSVSWYQQTPGQGLQFLFEYFSETQRNKGNFPGRFSGRQFSNSRSEMNVSTLELGDSALYLCASSPGGLAGGAYEQYFGPGTRLTVT.

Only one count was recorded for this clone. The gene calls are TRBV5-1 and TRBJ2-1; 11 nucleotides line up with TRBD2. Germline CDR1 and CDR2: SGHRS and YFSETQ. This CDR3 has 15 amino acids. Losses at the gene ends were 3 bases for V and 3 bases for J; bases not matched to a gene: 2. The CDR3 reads CASSSTSGSYNEQFF. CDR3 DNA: TGCGCCAGCAGCTCAACTAGCGGGAGCTACAATGAGCAGTTCTTC. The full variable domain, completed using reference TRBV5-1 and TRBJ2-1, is KAGVTQTPRYLIKTRGQQVTLSCSPISGHRSVSWYQQTPGQGLQFLFEYFSETQRNKGNFPGRFSGRQFSNSRSEMNVSTLELGDSALYLCASSSTSGSYNEQFFGPGTRLTVL.

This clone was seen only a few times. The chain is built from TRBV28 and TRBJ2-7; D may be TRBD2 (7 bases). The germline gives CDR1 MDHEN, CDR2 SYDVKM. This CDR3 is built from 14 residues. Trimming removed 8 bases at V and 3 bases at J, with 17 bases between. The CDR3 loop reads CASGWGGGLYEQYF. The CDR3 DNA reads TGTGCCAGCGGATGGGGAGGGGGGCTCTACGAGCAGTACTTC. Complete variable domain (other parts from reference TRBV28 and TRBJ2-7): DVKVTQSSRYLVKRTGEKVFLECVQDMDHENMFWYRQDPGLGLRLIYFSYDVKMKEKGDIPEGYSVSREKKERFSLILESASTNQTSMYLCASGWGGGLYEQYFGPGTRLTVT.

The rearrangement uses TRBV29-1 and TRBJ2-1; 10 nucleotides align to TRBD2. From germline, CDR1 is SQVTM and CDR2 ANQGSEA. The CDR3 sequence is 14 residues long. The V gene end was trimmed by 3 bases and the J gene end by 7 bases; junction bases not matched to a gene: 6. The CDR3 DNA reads TGCAGCGTTGACAAGCGGGAGGGCCCGAATGAGCAGTTCTTC. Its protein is CSVDKREGPNEQFF.

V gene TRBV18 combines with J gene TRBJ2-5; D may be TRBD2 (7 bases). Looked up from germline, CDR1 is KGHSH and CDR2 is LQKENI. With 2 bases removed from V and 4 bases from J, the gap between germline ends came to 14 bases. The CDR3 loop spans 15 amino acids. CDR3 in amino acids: CASSPGGRGGETQYF. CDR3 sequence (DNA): TGTGCCAGCTCACCAGGCGGGAGAGGGGGAGAGACCCAGTACTTC.

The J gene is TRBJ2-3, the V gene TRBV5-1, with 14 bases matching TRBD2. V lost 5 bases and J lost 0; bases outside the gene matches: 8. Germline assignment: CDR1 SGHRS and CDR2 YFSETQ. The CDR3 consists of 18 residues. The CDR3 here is CASRTGTSGRFSTDTQYF. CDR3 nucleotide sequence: TGCGCCAGCAGGACCGGGACTAGCGGGAGATTCAGCACAGATACGCAGTATTTT.

CDR3 residues: CAWSGRASTEAFF. The CDR3, as DNA: TGTGCCTGGAGTGGGAGGGCCTCAACTGAAGCTTTCTTT. The rearrangement joins TRBV30 to TRBJ1-1; D ambiguous. Per germline, CDR1 GTSNPN and CDR2 SVGIG (reference sequence). Trimming left V 1 base short and J 5 bases short, with 11 bases between. The CDR3 extends over 13 amino acids.

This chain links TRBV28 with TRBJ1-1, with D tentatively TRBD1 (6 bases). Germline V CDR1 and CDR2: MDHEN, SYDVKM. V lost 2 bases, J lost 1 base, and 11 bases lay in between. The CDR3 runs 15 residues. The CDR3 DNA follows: TGTGCCAGCAGTTTAGCCAGGGGTCCGAACACTGAAGCTTTCTTT. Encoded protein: CASSLARGPNTEAFF.

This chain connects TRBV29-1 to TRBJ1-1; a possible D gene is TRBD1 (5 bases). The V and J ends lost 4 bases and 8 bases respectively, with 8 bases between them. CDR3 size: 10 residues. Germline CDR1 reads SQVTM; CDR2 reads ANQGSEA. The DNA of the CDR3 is TGCAGCGTTGGCCCAGGGGAAGCTTTCTTT. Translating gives CSVGPGEAFF.

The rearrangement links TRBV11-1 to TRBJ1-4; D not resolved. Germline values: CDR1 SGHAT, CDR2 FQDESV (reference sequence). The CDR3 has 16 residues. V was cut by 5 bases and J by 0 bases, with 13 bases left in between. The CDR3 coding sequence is TGTGCCAGCAGCCGCAGGACTTGGACAACTAATGAAAAACTGTTTTTT. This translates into CASSRRTWTTNEKLFF. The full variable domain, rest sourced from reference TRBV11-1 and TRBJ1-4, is EAEVAQSPRYKITEKSQAVAFWCDPISGHATLYWYRQILGQGPELLVQFQDESVVDDSQLPKDRFSAERLKGVDSTLKIQPAELGDSAMYLCASSRRTWTTNEKLFFGSGTQLSVL.

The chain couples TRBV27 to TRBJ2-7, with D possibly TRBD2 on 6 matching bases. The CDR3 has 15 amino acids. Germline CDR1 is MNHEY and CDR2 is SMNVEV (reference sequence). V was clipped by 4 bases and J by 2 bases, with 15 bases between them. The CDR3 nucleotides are TGTGCCAGCAGTTCCGCCGGGAGTCGTGCCTACGAGCAGTACTTC. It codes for CASSSAGSRAYEQYF.

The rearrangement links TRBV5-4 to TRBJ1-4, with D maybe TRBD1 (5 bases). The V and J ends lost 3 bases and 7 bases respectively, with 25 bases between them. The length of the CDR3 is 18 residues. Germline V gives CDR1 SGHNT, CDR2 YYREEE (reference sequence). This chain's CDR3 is CASSSRPRVGIRVEKLFF. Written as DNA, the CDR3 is TGTGCCAGCAGCTCGAGGCCCAGGGTGGGGATTCGGGTTGAAAAACTGTTTTTT.

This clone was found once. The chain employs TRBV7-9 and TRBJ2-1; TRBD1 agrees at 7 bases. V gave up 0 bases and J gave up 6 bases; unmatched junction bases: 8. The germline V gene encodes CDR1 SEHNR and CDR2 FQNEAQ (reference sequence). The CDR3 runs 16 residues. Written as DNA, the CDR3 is TGTGCCAGCAGCTTAGCGAGGGCTAGGGGGCCCAATGAGCAGTTCTTC. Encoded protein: CASSLARARGPNEQFF.

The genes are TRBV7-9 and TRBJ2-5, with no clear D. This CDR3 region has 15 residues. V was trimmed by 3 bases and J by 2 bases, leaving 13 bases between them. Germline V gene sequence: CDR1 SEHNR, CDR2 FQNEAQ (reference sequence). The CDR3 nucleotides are TGTGCCAGCAGCTTTGTGGCCTCACAGCAAGAGACCCAGTACTTC. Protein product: CASSFVASQQETQYF.

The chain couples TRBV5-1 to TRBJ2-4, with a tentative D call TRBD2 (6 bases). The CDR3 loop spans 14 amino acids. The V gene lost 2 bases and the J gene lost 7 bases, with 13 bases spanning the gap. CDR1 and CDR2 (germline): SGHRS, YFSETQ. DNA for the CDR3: TGCGCCAGCAGCTTAGGTGGGGCGGGGAACATTCAGTACTTC. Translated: CASSLGGAGNIQYF. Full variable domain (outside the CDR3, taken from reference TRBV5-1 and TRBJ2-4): KAGVTQTPRYLIKTRGQQVTLSCSPISGHRSVSWYQQTPGQGLQFLFEYFSETQRNKGNFPGRFSGRQFSNSRSEMNVSTLELGDSALYLCASSLGGAGNIQYFGAGTRLSVL.

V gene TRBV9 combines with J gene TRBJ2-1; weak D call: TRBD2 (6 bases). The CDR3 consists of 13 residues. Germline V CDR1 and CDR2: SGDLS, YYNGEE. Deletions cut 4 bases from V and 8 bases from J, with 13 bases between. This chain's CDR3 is CASSRRASDEQFF. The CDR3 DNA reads TGTGCCAGCAGCCGCCGGGCTAGCGATGAGCAGTTCTTC.

In DNA form, the CDR3 reads TGTGCCAGCAGCTCACAGGGGCCCTCCTACGAGCAGTACTTC. Residues: CASSSQGPSYEQYF. The chain combines TRBV5-4 with TRBJ2-7, with 7 bases fitting TRBD1. The CDR3 runs to 14 residues. With V trimmed by 3 bases and J by 0 bases, 3 bases remained unmatched. CDR1 SGHNT and CDR2 YYREEE come from the germline V gene (reference sequence).

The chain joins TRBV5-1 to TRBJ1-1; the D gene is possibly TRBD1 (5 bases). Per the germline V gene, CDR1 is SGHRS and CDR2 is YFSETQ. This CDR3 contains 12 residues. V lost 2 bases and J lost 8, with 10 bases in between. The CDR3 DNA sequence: TGCGCCAGCAGCTTCCTTAACAGGGAAGCTTTCTTT. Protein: CASSFLNREAFF. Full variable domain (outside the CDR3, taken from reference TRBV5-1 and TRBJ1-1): KAGVTQTPRYLIKTRGQQVTLSCSPISGHRSVSWYQQTPGQGLQFLFEYFSETQRNKGNFPGRFSGRQFSNSRSEMNVSTLELGDSALYLCASSFLNREAFFGQGTRLTVV.

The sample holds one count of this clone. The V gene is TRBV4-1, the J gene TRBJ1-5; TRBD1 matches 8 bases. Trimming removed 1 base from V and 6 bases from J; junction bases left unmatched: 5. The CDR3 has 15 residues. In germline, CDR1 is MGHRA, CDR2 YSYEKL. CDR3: CASSQVQGASQPQHF. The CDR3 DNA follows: TGCGCCAGCAGCCAAGTTCAGGGGGCGAGTCAGCCCCAGCATTTT.

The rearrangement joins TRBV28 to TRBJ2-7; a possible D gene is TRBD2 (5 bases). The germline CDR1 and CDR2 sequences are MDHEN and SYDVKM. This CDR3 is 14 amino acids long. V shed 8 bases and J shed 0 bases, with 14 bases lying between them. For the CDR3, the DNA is TGTGCCAGCGGAAGGACTTATAACTCCTACGAGCAGTACTTC. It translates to CASGRTYNSYEQYF.

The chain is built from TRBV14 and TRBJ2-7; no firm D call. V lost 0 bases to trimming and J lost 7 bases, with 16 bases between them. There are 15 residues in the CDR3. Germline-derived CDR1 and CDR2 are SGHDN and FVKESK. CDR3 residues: CASSQDERTFWEQYF. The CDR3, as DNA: TGTGCCAGCAGCCAAGACGAGCGCACCTTTTGGGAGCAGTACTTC.